The rows below give T cell receptor beta chains drawn from one sample of a study of radiation and T cells in renal cell carcinoma. Some clones are missing from TCRdb's copy, which holds only in-frame ones; the method was immunoSEQ multiplex PCR. The table records 120,000 to 150,000 clones, around 89% of them present only once. The sample consisted of blood, taken from a patient whose treatment included radiotherapy and nephrectomy. The receptors shown here come from a woman between 65 and 79 years old with renal cell carcinoma. Both conserved end residues are part of each CDR3. The D gene is left open where the match is weak. Expanded clones are given a class, and other clones once, few, many or no size at all.

v_gene: TRBV27; abundance: medium-sized; j_gene: TRBJ2-7; d_gene: TRBD2; CDR3aa: CASSFKAGGSHEQYF; CDR3nt: TGTGCCAGCAGTTTTAAAGCGGGGGGCTCCCACGAGCAGTACTTC
v_gene: TRBV6-6; abundance: -; j_gene: TRBJ1-2; d_gene: TRBD1; CDR3aa: CASSPGTEYGYTF; CDR3nt: TGTGCCAGCAGTCCCGGGACAGAATATGGCTACACCTTC
v_gene: TRBV10-3; abundance: -; j_gene: TRBJ2-7; d_gene: TRBD1; CDR3aa: CATAGTGDEQYF; CDR3nt: TGTGCCACCGCCGGGACAGGGGACGAGCAGTACTTC
v_gene: TRBV28; abundance: -; j_gene: TRBJ1-2; d_gene: -; CDR3aa: CASTQGTGWSGYTF; CDR3nt: TGTGCCAGCACCCAGGGCACAGGGTGGTCTGGCTACACCTTC
v_gene: TRBV6-6; abundance: -; j_gene: TRBJ1-1; d_gene: -; CDR3aa: CASRLAGADTEAFF; CDR3nt: TGTGCCAGCCGCTTGGCGGGGGCGGACACTGAAGCTTTCTTT
v_gene: TRBV2; abundance: -; j_gene: TRBJ1-2; d_gene: TRBD1; CDR3aa: CATTGTGGGGYTF; CDR3nt: TGTGCCACGACCGGGACAGGCGGCGGAGGCTACACCTTC
v_gene: TRBV5-1; abundance: -; j_gene: TRBJ1-6; d_gene: -; CDR3aa: CASSLGTGRYNSPLHF; CDR3nt: TGCGCCAGCAGCTTGGGAACAGGGAGGTATAATTCACCCCTCCACTTT
v_gene: TRBV5-1; abundance: -; j_gene: TRBJ2-5; d_gene: -; CDR3aa: CASSWETETQYF; CDR3nt: TGCGCCAGCAGCTGGGAGACGGAGACCCAGTACTTC
v_gene: TRBV5-4; abundance: -; j_gene: TRBJ1-2; d_gene: -; CDR3aa: CASQITGGEGYTF; CDR3nt: TGTGCCAGCCAAATTACGGGAGGGGAAGGCTACACCTTC
v_gene: TRBV14; abundance: -; j_gene: TRBJ2-3; d_gene: -; CDR3aa: CASSQDAFGRGSTDTQYF; CDR3nt: TGTGCCAGCAGCCAAGATGCATTCGGCAGGGGAAGCACAGATACGCAGTATTTT
v_gene: TRBV9; abundance: -; j_gene: TRBJ2-5; d_gene: -; CDR3aa: CASSVDIRQETQYF; CDR3nt: TGTGCCAGCAGCGTAGATATACGGCAAGAGACCCAGTACTTC
v_gene: TRBV5-4; abundance: once; j_gene: TRBJ1-1; d_gene: -; CDR3aa: CASSLRVDTEAFF; CDR3nt: TGTGCCAGCAGCTTGCGGGTCGACACTGAAGCTTTCTTT
v_gene: TRBV28; abundance: -; j_gene: TRBJ1-2; d_gene: -; CDR3aa: CASRSYGYTF; CDR3nt: TGTGCCAGCAGGTCCTACGGCTACACCTTC
v_gene: TRBV29-1; abundance: -; j_gene: TRBJ2-7; d_gene: -; CDR3aa: CSVERAGSEQYF; CDR3nt: TGCAGCGTTGAAAGGGCAGGTAGCGAGCAGTACTTC
v_gene: TRBV5-4; abundance: -; j_gene: TRBJ2-7; d_gene: TRBD1; CDR3aa: CASSFWDRGVGEQYF; CDR3nt: TGTGCCAGCAGCTTTTGGGACAGGGGGGTTGGGGAGCAGTACTTC
v_gene: TRBV11-3; abundance: -; j_gene: TRBJ2-5; d_gene: TRBD2; CDR3aa: CASSRGLAAETQYF; CDR3nt: TGTGCCAGCAGTCGGGGACTAGCCGCGGAGACCCAGTACTTC
v_gene: TRBV11-2; abundance: -; j_gene: TRBJ2-1; d_gene: -; CDR3aa: CASSLGGIWGPHEQFF; CDR3nt: TGTGCCAGCAGCTTAGGTGGTATTTGGGGCCCCCATGAGCAGTTCTTC
v_gene: TRBV2; abundance: -; j_gene: TRBJ2-3; d_gene: -; CDR3aa: CASSELGPPPDTQYF; CDR3nt: TGTGCCAGCAGTGAATTGGGACCCCCCCCTGATACGCAGTATTTT
v_gene: TRBV2; abundance: -; j_gene: TRBJ1-1; d_gene: TRBD1; CDR3aa: CASRKQGMNTEAFF; CDR3nt: TGTGCCAGCAGGAAACAGGGGATGAACACTGAAGCTTTCTTT
v_gene: TRBV6-1; abundance: -; j_gene: TRBJ1-1; d_gene: TRBD1; CDR3aa: CASSERRDSHTEAFF; CDR3nt: TGTGCCAGCAGTGAAAGGCGGGACAGTCACACTGAAGCTTTCTTT
v_gene: TRBV28; abundance: once; j_gene: TRBJ2-5; d_gene: TRBD1; CDR3aa: CASSIPTGPQETQYF; CDR3nt: TGTGCCAGCAGTATACCGACAGGGCCGCAAGAGACCCAGTACTTC
v_gene: TRBV28; abundance: once; j_gene: TRBJ1-3; d_gene: -; CDR3aa: CASLGVRGETGNTIYF; CDR3nt: TGTGCCAGCCTCGGAGTCCGGGGAGAGACTGGAAACACCATATATTTT
v_gene: TRBV5-4; abundance: -; j_gene: TRBJ2-7; d_gene: -; CDR3aa: CASSSAVVPYEQYF; CDR3nt: TGTGCCAGCAGCTCCGCTGTAGTACCCTACGAGCAGTACTTC
v_gene: TRBV10-3; abundance: once; j_gene: TRBJ1-2; d_gene: -; CDR3aa: CAISESAGGYTF; CDR3nt: TGTGCCATCAGTGAGTCTGCGGGTGGCTACACCTTC
v_gene: TRBV9; abundance: -; j_gene: TRBJ2-5; d_gene: -; CDR3aa: CASSFQETQYF; CDR3nt: TGTGCCAGCAGCTTCCAAGAGACCCAGTACTTC
v_gene: TRBV27; abundance: -; j_gene: TRBJ2-3; d_gene: TRBD2; CDR3aa: CASRPSGTQRQYF; CDR3nt: TGTGCCAGCAGGCCAAGCGGGACCCAACGGCAGTATTTT
v_gene: TRBV2; abundance: -; j_gene: TRBJ1-2; d_gene: -; CDR3aa: CASSRTANYGYTF; CDR3nt: TGTGCCAGCAGTCGGACGGCAAACTATGGCTACACCTTC
v_gene: TRBV7-2; abundance: -; j_gene: TRBJ2-1; d_gene: -; CDR3aa: CASSSGQSSYNEQFF; CDR3nt: TGTGCCAGCAGCTCCGGACAGAGCTCCTACAATGAGCAGTTCTTC
v_gene: TRBV6-1; abundance: -; j_gene: TRBJ2-7; d_gene: -; CDR3aa: CASSELPPYEQYF; CDR3nt: TGTGCCAGCAGTGAGTTACCGCCCTACGAGCAGTACTTC
v_gene: TRBV27; abundance: -; j_gene: TRBJ1-5; d_gene: -; CDR3aa: CASREGGVLGNQPQHF; CDR3nt: TGTGCCAGCAGGGAGGGTGGGGTTCTGGGCAATCAGCCCCAGCATTTT
v_gene: TRBV7-3; abundance: -; j_gene: TRBJ2-1; d_gene: TRBD2; CDR3aa: CASSSSSRLAGGHEQFF; CDR3nt: TGTGCCAGCAGTTCCTCCTCCCGACTAGCGGGGGGGCATGAGCAGTTCTTC
v_gene: TRBV6-6; abundance: -; j_gene: TRBJ1-5; d_gene: TRBD1; CDR3aa: CASSYPIQGAGQPQHF; CDR3nt: TGTGCCAGCAGTTACCCCATACAGGGGGCAGGACAGCCCCAGCATTTT
v_gene: TRBV6-5; abundance: -; j_gene: TRBJ2-7; d_gene: TRBD1; CDR3aa: CASSYMRTGLYEQYF; CDR3nt: TGTGCCAGCAGTTATATGAGGACAGGACTCTACGAGCAGTACTTC
v_gene: TRBV9; abundance: -; j_gene: TRBJ1-1; d_gene: -; CDR3aa: CASSVFQNTEAFF; CDR3nt: TGTGCCAGCAGCGTATTTCAAAACACTGAAGCTTTCTTT
v_gene: TRBV30; abundance: once; j_gene: TRBJ1-3; d_gene: -; CDR3aa: CAWSVIRRQLSGNTIYF; CDR3nt: TGTGCCTGGAGTGTAATTAGGCGCCAGCTTTCTGGAAACACCATATATTTT
v_gene: TRBV7-8; abundance: -; j_gene: TRBJ2-5; d_gene: TRBD2; CDR3aa: CASSSGLAGETQYF; CDR3nt: TGTGCCAGCAGCTCGGGACTAGCGGGGGAGACCCAGTACTTC
v_gene: TRBV19; abundance: -; j_gene: TRBJ1-5; d_gene: -; CDR3aa: CASSILLGYQPQHF; CDR3nt: TGTGCCAGTAGTATTTTGCTGGGTTACCAGCCCCAGCATTTT
v_gene: TRBV5-1; abundance: -; j_gene: TRBJ1-1; d_gene: TRBD1; CDR3aa: CASSRQGENTEAFF; CDR3nt: TGCGCCAGCAGCCGACAGGGGGAGAACACTGAAGCTTTCTTT
v_gene: TRBV29-1; abundance: once; j_gene: TRBJ1-2; d_gene: TRBD1; CDR3aa: CSVAGTGRYGYTF; CDR3nt: TGCAGCGTGGCCGGGACAGGGCGTTATGGCTACACCTTC
v_gene: TRBV19; abundance: -; j_gene: TRBJ2-5; d_gene: TRBD2; CDR3aa: CASSLSGAKSETQYF; CDR3nt: TGTGCCAGTAGTTTAAGCGGGGCTAAGTCAGAGACCCAGTACTTC
v_gene: TRBV5-4; abundance: -; j_gene: TRBJ2-5; d_gene: -; CDR3aa: CASARGNQETQYF; CDR3nt: TGTGCCAGCGCTCGGGGGAACCAAGAGACCCAGTACTTC
v_gene: TRBV28; abundance: -; j_gene: TRBJ1-6; d_gene: -; CDR3aa: CASSLGAGWRGSPLHF; CDR3nt: TGTGCCAGCAGTCTTGGAGCAGGGTGGCGGGGGTCACCCCTCCACTTT
v_gene: TRBV19; abundance: -; j_gene: TRBJ2-7; d_gene: TRBD2; CDR3aa: CASITPRGFTYEQYF; CDR3nt: TGTGCCAGTATAACTCCGCGGGGGTTCACCTACGAGCAGTACTTC
v_gene: TRBV6-4; abundance: -; j_gene: TRBJ1-1; d_gene: -; CDR3aa: CASSGGAPGAEAFF; CDR3nt: TGTGCCAGCAGTGGGGGCGCCCCGGGCGCTGAAGCTTTCTTT
v_gene: TRBV7-3; abundance: once; j_gene: TRBJ1-1; d_gene: -; CDR3aa: CASSPDSHTEAFF; CDR3nt: TGTGCCAGCAGCCCGGACAGTCACACTGAAGCTTTCTTT
v_gene: TRBV7-2; abundance: -; j_gene: TRBJ1-6; d_gene: -; CDR3aa: CASSLVSGNNSPLHF; CDR3nt: TGTGCCAGCAGCTTAGTCTCAGGGAACAATTCACCCCTCCACTTT
v_gene: TRBV6-6; abundance: -; j_gene: TRBJ2-5; d_gene: -; CDR3aa: CASSYGGAAVQETQYF; CDR3nt: TGTGCCAGCAGTTACGGGGGGGCCGCTGTCCAAGAGACCCAGTACTTC
v_gene: TRBV27; abundance: once; j_gene: TRBJ2-3; d_gene: -; CDR3aa: CASRLESPRTDTQYF; CDR3nt: TGTGCCAGCAGGTTAGAATCCCCCCGCACAGATACGCAGTATTTT
v_gene: TRBV28; abundance: -; j_gene: TRBJ2-7; d_gene: -; CDR3aa: CASREAVKLREQYF; CDR3nt: TGTGCCAGTAGGGAGGCAGTCAAGTTGCGCGAGCAGTACTTC
v_gene: TRBV5-1; abundance: -; j_gene: TRBJ2-2; d_gene: -; CDR3aa: CASSPLSQANTGELFF; CDR3nt: TGCGCCAGCAGCCCACTGTCGCAGGCGAACACCGGGGAGCTGTTTTTT
v_gene: TRBV4-2; abundance: -; j_gene: TRBJ2-7; d_gene: TRBD2; CDR3aa: CASSQEAASGGYSYEQYF; CDR3nt: TGTGCCAGCAGCCAAGAGGCGGCTAGCGGGGGATATAGCTACGAGCAGTACTTC
v_gene: TRBV4-2; abundance: few; j_gene: TRBJ1-6; d_gene: -; CDR3aa: CASSQELGQGNSPLHF; CDR3nt: TGTGCCAGCAGCCAAGAACTTGGGCAGGGGAATTCACCCCTCCACTTT
v_gene: TRBV11-2; abundance: -; j_gene: TRBJ1-1; d_gene: -; CDR3aa: CASSSGWGDTEAFF; CDR3nt: TGTGCCAGCAGCTCGGGATGGGGGGACACTGAAGCTTTCTTT
v_gene: TRBV5-4; abundance: -; j_gene: TRBJ1-1; d_gene: -; CDR3aa: CASSLGQRNTEAFF; CDR3nt: TGTGCCAGCAGCTTGGGACAGCGGAACACTGAAGCTTTCTTT
v_gene: TRBV28; abundance: once; j_gene: TRBJ1-5; d_gene: TRBD1; CDR3aa: CASSPGTGRGNQPQHF; CDR3nt: TGTGCCAGCAGTCCGGGGACAGGGAGGGGCAATCAGCCCCAGCATTTT
v_gene: TRBV21-1; abundance: -; j_gene: TRBJ2-7; d_gene: -; CDR3aa: CAFARPSSYEQYF; CDR3nt: TGTGCTTTCGCTCGGCCCAGCTCCTACGAGCAGTACTTC
v_gene: TRBV15; abundance: few; j_gene: TRBJ1-5; d_gene: -; CDR3aa: CATSVFQDSYSNQPQHF; CDR3nt: TGTGCCACCAGTGTCTTCCAGGATTCTTATAGCAATCAGCCCCAGCATTTT
v_gene: TRBV4-2; abundance: -; j_gene: TRBJ2-6; d_gene: -; CDR3aa: CASSQDLLTVTLGANVLTF; CDR3nt: TGTGCCAGCAGCCAAGATTTATTAACAGTCACTCTTGGGGCCAACGTCCTGACTTTC
v_gene: TRBV18; abundance: -; j_gene: TRBJ1-1; d_gene: -; CDR3aa: CASSPRMTGTNTEAFF; CDR3nt: TGTGCCAGCTCACCCCGAATGACGGGGACGAACACTGAAGCTTTCTTT
v_gene: TRBV30; abundance: -; j_gene: TRBJ1-2; d_gene: TRBD1; CDR3aa: CAWRGQGINYGYTF; CDR3nt: TGTGCCTGGAGGGGACAGGGGATTAACTATGGCTACACCTTC